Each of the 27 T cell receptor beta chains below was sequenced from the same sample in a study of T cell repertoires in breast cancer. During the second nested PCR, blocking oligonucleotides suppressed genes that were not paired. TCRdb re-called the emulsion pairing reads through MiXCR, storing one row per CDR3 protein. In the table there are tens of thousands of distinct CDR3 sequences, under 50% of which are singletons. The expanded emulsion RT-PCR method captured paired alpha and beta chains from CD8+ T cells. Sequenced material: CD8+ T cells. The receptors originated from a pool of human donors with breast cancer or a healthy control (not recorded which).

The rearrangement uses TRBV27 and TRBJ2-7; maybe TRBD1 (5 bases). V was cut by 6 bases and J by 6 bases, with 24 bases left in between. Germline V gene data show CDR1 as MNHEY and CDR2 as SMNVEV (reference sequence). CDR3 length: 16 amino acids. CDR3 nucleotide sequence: TGTGCCAGCAGCCCCCTTCAACTGGGGCTGATCAGCGAGCAGTACTTC. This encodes CASSPLQLGLISEQYF.

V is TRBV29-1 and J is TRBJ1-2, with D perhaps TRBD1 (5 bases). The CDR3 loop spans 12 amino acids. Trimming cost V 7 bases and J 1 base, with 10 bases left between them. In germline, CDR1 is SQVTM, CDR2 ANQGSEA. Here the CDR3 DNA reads TGCAGCGAGGGAGGGGTTAACTATGGCTACACCTTC. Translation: CSEGGVNYGYTF.

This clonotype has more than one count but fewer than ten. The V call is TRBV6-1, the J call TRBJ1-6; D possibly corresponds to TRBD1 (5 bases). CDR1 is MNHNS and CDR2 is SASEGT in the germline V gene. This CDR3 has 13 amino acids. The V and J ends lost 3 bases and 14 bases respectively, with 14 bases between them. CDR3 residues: CASSDAEGRTLHF. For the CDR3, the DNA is TGTGCCAGCAGTGACGCAGAGGGGAGGACCCTCCACTTT.

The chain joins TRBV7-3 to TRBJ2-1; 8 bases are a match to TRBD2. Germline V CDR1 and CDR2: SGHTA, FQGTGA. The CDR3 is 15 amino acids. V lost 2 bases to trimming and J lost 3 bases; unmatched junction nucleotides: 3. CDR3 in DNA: TGTGCCAGCAGCTTAGGAGGGACTAGCTACAATGAGCAGTTCTTC. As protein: CASSLGGTSYNEQFF.

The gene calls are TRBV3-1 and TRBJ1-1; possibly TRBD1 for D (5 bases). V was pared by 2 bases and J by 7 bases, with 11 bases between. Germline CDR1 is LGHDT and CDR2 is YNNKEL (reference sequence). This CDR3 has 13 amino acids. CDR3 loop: CASSQNQGVEAFF. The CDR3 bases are TGTGCCAGCAGCCAAAACCAGGGAGTTGAAGCTTTCTTT.

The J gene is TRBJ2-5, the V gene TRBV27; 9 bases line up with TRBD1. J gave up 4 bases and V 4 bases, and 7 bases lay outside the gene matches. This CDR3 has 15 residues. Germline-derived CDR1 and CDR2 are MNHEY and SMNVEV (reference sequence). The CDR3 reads CASSWGQGHGETQYF. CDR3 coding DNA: TGTGCCAGCAGTTGGGGACAGGGCCATGGAGAGACCCAGTACTTC.

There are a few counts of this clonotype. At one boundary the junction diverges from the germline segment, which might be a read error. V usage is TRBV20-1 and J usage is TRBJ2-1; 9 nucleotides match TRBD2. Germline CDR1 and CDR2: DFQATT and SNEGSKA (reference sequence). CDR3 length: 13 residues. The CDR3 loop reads CGGASGEYNEQFF. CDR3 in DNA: TGTGGGGGCGCTAGCGGGGAATACAATGAGCAGTTCTTC.

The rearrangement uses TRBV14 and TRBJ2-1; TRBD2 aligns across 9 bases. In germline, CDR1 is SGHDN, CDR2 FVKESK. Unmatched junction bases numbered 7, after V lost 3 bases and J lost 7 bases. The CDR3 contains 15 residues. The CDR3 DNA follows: TGTGCCAGCAGCCAGGGAGCGGGAGGCCGAAATGAGCAGTTCTTC. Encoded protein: CASSQGAGGRNEQFF.

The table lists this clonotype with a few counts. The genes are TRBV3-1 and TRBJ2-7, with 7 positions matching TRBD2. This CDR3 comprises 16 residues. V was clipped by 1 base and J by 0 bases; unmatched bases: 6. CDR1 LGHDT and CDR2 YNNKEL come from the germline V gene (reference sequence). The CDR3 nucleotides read TGTGCCAGCAGCCAAGTTCCCGGGACTAACTCCTACGAGCAGTACTTC. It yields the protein CASSQVPGTNSYEQYF.

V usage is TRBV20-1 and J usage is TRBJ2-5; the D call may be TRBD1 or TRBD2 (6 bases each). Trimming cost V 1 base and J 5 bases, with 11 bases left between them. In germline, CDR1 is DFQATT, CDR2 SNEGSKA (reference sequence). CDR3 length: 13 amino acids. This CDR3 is CSARVPGAETQYF. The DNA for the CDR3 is TGCAGTGCTAGAGTCCCGGGGGCGGAGACCCAGTACTTC.

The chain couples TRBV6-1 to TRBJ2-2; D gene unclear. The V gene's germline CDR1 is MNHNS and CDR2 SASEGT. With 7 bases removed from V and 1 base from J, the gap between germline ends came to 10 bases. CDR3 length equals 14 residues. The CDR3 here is CASTRVVNTGELFF. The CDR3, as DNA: TGTGCCAGCACCCGTGTGGTGAACACCGGGGAGCTGTTTTTT.

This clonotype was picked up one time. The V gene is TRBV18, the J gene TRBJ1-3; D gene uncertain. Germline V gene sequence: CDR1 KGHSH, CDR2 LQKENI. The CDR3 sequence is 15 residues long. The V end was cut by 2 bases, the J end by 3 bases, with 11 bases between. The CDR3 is CASSPFGDFGNTIYF. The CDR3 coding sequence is TGTGCCAGCTCACCATTTGGTGACTTTGGAAACACCATATATTTT.

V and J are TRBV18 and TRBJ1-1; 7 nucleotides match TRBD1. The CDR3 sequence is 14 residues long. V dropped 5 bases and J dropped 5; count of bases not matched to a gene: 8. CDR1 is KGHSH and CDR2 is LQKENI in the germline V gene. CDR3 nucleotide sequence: TGTGCCAGCTCAGCCGCCAGGGGGGGGACTGAAGCTTTCTTT. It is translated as CASSAARGGTEAFF.

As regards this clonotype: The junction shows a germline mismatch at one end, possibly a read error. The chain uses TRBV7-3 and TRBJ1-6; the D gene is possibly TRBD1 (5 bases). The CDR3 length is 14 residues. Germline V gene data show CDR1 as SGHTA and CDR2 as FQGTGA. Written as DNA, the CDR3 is TGTGCCAACAGCTCCCAGGGCAATAATTCACCCCTCCACTTT. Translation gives CANSSQGNNSPLHF.

The DNA for the CDR3 is TGTGCCAGCAGCCAATTCGACAACACTGAAGCTTTCTTT. This gives the protein CASSQFDNTEAFF. This chain joins TRBV3-1 and TRBJ1-1, with D unclear. The V end was cut by 2 bases, the J end by 2 bases, with 6 bases between. The CDR3 loop spans 13 amino acids. CDR1 and CDR2 from the germline V gene are LGHDT and YNNKEL (reference sequence).

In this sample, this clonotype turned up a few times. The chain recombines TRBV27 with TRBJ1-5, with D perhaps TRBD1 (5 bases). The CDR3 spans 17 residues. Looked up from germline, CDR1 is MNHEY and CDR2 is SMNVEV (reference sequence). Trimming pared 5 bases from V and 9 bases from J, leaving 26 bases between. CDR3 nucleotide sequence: TGTGCCAGCAGTCCCCTAGGTCAAGGGGCCGCGCTGTTGCCCCAGCATTTT. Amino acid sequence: CASSPLGQGAALLPQHF.

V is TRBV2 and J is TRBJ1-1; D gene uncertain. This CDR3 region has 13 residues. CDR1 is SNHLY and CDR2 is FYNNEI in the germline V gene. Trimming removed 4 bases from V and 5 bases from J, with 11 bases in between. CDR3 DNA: TGTGCCAGCAGTGGGGTCTTTATTACTGAAGCTTTCTTT. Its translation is CASSGVFITEAFF.

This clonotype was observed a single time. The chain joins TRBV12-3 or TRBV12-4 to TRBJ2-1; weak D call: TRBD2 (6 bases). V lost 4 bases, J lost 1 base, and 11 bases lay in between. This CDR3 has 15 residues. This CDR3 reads CASSSGTLSYNEQFF. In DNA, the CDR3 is TGTGCCAGCAGTTCCGGGACTCTTTCCTACAATGAGCAGTTCTTC.

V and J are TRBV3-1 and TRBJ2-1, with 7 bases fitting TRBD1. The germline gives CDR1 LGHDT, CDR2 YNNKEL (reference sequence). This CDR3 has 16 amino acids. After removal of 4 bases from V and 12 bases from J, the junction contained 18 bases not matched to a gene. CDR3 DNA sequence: TGTGCCAGCAGCCTACCGGGACAGAGGCATGATAAGGGGCAGTTCTTC. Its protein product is CASSLPGQRHDKGQFF.

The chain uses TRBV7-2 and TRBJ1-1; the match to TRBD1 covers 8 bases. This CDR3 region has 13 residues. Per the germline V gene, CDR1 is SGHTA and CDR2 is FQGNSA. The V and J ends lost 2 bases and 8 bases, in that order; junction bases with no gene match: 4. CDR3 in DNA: TGTGCCAGCAGCTTATGGGACAGGCCCGAAGCTTTCTTT. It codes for CASSLWDRPEAFF. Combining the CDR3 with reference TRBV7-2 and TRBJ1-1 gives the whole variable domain GAGVSQSPSNKVTEKGKDVELRCDPISGHTALYWYRQSLGQGLEFLIYFQGNSAPDKSGLPSDRFSAERTGGSVSTLTIQRTQQEDSAVYLCASSLWDRPEAFFGQGTRLTVV.

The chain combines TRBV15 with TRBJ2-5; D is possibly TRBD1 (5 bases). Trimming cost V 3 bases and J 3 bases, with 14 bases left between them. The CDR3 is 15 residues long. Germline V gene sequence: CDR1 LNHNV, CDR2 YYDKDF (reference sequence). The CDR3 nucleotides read TGTGCCACCAGCAGGGCCCCGACAGCCAAAGAGACCCAGTACTTC. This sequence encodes CATSRAPTAKETQYF.

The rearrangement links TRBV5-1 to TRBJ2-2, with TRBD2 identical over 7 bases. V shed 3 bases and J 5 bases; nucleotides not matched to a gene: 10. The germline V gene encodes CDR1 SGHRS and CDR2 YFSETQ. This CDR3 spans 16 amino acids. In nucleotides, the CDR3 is TGCGCCAGCAGCTCGGGAATGGGACTACTGACCGGGGAGCTGTTTTTT. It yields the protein CASSSGMGLLTGELFF.

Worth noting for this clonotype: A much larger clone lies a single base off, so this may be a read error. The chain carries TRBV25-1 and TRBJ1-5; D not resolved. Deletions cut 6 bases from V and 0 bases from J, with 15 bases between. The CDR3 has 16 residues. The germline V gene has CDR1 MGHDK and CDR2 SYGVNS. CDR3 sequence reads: CASSSASDGSNQPQHF. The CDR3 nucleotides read TGTGCCAGCAGCTCCGCCTCGGACGGTAGCAATCAGCCCCAGCATTTT. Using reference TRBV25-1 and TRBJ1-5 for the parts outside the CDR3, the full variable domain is EADIYQTPRYLVIGTGKKITLECSQTMGHDKMYWYQQDPGMELHLIHYSYGVNSTEKGDLSSESTVSRIRTEHFPLTLESARPSHTSQYLCASSSASDGSNQPQHFGDGTRLSIL.

The CDR3 coding sequence is TGCAGTGCTCGGACTAGCGGGAGGAGAGAGACCCAGTACTTC. The encoded protein is CSARTSGRRETQYF. The V gene is TRBV20-1, the J gene TRBJ2-5; 14 bases are a match to TRBD2. The germline gives CDR1 DFQATT, CDR2 SNEGSKA (reference sequence). The CDR3 is 14 residues long. With 5 bases clipped from V and 4 bases from J, the junction kept 3 bases outside the gene matches.

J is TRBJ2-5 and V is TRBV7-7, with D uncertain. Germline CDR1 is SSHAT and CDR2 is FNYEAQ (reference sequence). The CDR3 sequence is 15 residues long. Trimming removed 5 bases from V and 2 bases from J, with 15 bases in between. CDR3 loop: CASSPPGRLQETQYF. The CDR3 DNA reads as TGTGCCAGCAGCCCCCCTGGACGACTTCAAGAGACCCAGTACTTC.

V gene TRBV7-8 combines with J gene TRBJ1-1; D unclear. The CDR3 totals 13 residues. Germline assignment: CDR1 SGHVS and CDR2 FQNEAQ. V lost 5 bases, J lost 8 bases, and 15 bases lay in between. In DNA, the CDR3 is TGTGCCAGCAGCCGCAGCCCCACCCAAGAAGCTTTCTTT. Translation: CASSRSPTQEAFF. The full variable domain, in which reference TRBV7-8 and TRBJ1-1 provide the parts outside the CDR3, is GAGVSQSPRYKVAKRGQDVALRCDPISGHVSLFWYQQALGQGPEFLTYFQNEAQLDKSGLPSDRFFAERPEGSVSTLKIQRTQQEDSAVYLCASSRSPTQEAFFGQGTRLTVV.

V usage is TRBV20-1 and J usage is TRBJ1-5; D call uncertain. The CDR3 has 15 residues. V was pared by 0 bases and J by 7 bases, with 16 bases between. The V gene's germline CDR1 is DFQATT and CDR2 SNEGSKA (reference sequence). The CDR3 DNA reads TGCAGTGCTAGAGATCTTGCGAGTGGTAACCAGCCCCAGCATTTT. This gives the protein CSARDLASGNQPQHF.